The 18 T cell receptor beta chains below come from one sample, sequenced in a study of cytomegalovirus exposure and HLA in healthy donors. It was with 60 Vbeta and 13 Jbeta primers that the PCR ran. The table came from immunoSEQ multiplex PCR; TCRdb's copy has only in-frame clones and leaves some out. This table lists 160,000 or so clones. The sequencing input was PBMCs. The receptors come from a man aged 25-45 years in good health and CMV-seronegative.

Concerning this clone: Germline and junction disagree at one end, which may indicate a read error. V usage is TRBV11-2 and J usage is TRBJ1-3; TRBD1 might be the D (6 bases). CDR3 length: 12 amino acids. The V gene's germline CDR1 is SGHAT and CDR2 FQNNGV. DNA of the CDR3: TGTGCCAGCAGCGTAACCGGGACACTGATCCGTTTT. Protein product: CASSVTGTLIRF.

This chain connects TRBV6-6 to TRBJ2-7; maybe TRBD1 (5 bases). CDR3 length: 14 amino acids. Germline V lookup: CDR1 MNHNY, CDR2 SVGAGI (reference sequence). V shed 5 bases and J shed 2 bases, with 13 bases lying between them. CDR3 coding DNA: TGTGCCAGCAGTCCCGAAAGGGGCCCCTACGAGCAGTACTTC. Protein product: CASSPERGPYEQYF.

The chain is built from TRBV28 and TRBJ1-1; TRBD1 matches at 8 bases. Germline CDR1 is MDHEN and CDR2 is SYDVKM. V lost 5 bases and J lost 10; bases outside the gene matches: 12. The CDR3 runs to 14 residues. The CDR3 reads CASSAPTGASGAFF. The CDR3 bases are TGTGCCAGCAGTGCCCCGACAGGGGCCAGTGGAGCTTTCTTT.

The chain has TRBV7-2 and TRBJ2-7, with 7 bases identical to TRBD2. Germline lookup yields CDR1 SGHTA and CDR2 FQGNSA. The CDR3 consists of 14 residues. V lost 5 bases to trimming and J lost 9 bases; unmatched junction nucleotides: 13. The CDR3 region is CASSLLAEALGQYF. The CDR3 DNA follows: TGTGCCAGCAGCCTTCTAGCGGAGGCGCTTGGGCAGTACTTC.

The V gene is TRBV11-2, the J gene TRBJ1-2; D is unclear. CDR1 SGHAT and CDR2 FQNNGV come from the germline V gene. CDR3 length equals 16 residues. V lost 0 bases and J lost 1, with 12 bases in between. The CDR3 is CASSLDRSGINYGYTF. The CDR3 coding sequence is TGTGCCAGCAGCTTAGATCGGTCGGGTATTAACTATGGCTACACCTTC.

The chain carries TRBV7-6 and TRBJ2-3, with D perhaps matching TRBD2 (6 bases). Trimming shortened V by 5 bases and J by 11 bases, and 17 bases separated the two germline ends. Germline-derived CDR1 and CDR2 are SGHVS and FNYEAQ. CDR3 length: 13 amino acids. CDR3 in DNA: TGTGCCAGCAGCGTCACTACCCTAGCGTGGCAGTATTTT. Its protein is CASSVTTLAWQYF.

The V and J genes are TRBV12-5 and TRBJ2-4, with a tentative D call TRBD2 (5 bases). CDR1 is LGHNT, CDR2 FRNRAP, per germline. The CDR3 runs to 13 residues. The ends were cut back, 0 bases at V and 5 bases at J, with 5 bases in the middle. The CDR3 DNA is TGTGCTAGTGGTTTGGTGGGAGAAAACATTCAGTACTTC. It encodes CASGLVGENIQYF.

V gene TRBV27 combines with J gene TRBJ1-3, with 9 bases that match TRBD1. The germline V gene encodes CDR1 MNHEY and CDR2 SMNVEV (reference sequence). V gave up 2 bases and J gave up 8 bases; unmatched junction bases: 7. This CDR3 has 15 residues. This CDR3 is CASSLAGQGSHTIYF. CDR3 bases: TGTGCCAGCAGTTTAGCGGGACAGGGTAGCCACACCATATATTTT.

In regard to this clone: Other DNA sequences in this sample translate to the same CDR3. The chain has TRBV28 and TRBJ1-1; 9 bases are a match to TRBD1. The V gene's germline CDR1 is MDHEN and CDR2 SYDVKM. Trimming removed 5 bases from V and 4 bases from J; junction bases left unmatched: 5. The CDR3 is 14 residues long. The CDR3 loop is CASSLQGAGTEAFF. The CDR3 nucleotides are TGTGCCAGCAGTCTACAGGGGGCTGGCACTGAAGCTTTCTTT.

V usage is TRBV5-1 and J usage is TRBJ1-1; 9 nucleotides match TRBD1. Germline V lookup: CDR1 SGHRS, CDR2 YFSETQ. The CDR3 length is 15 residues. Trimming removed 5 bases from V and 6 bases from J; junction bases left unmatched: 11. CDR3 bases: TGCGCCAGCAGTTGGGGTACAGGGGGCGCGGCTGAAGCTTTCTTT. Translating it yields CASSWGTGGAAEAFF.

The chain carries TRBV4-1 and TRBJ2-1, with 7 bases matching TRBD2. CDR3 length: 14 amino acids. CDR1 and CDR2 (germline): MGHRA, YSYEKL. Unmatched junction bases numbered 8, after V lost 4 bases and J lost 8 bases. This chain's CDR3 is CASSRGGGVDEQFF. The CDR3 DNA reads TGCGCCAGCAGCCGGGGGGGAGGAGTCGATGAGCAGTTCTTC.

The V gene is TRBV7-2, the J gene TRBJ2-2; 7 nucleotides match TRBD2. CDR3 length: 13 residues. Germline V gene lookup returns CDR1 SGHTA and CDR2 FQGNSA. V trimming: 4 bases; J trimming: 6 bases; junction bases outside the gene matches: 2. The CDR3 is CASSWTRPGELFF. CDR3 nucleotide sequence: TGTGCCAGCAGCTGGACTAGACCCGGGGAGCTGTTTTTT.

The chain employs TRBV6-6 and TRBJ1-5; the D is unclear. CDR3 length: 16 residues. Between the trimmed V and J ends, which lost 2 bases and 5 bases, there was a span of 16 bases. CDR1 and CDR2 (germline): MNHNY, SVGAGI (reference sequence). CDR3 sequence: CASSYGPGTRHQPQHF. CDR3 nucleotides: TGTGCCAGCAGTTACGGTCCAGGTACTCGGCATCAGCCCCAGCATTTT.

Remarks on this clone: At one boundary the junction diverges from the germline segment, which might be a read error. This chain uses TRBV5-1 with TRBJ2-2; 7 bases map to TRBD2. This CDR3 region has 15 residues. Germline values: CDR1 SGHRS, CDR2 YFSETQ. The CDR3 spells CASSPGGLPTWELFF. The CDR3 region has the DNA TGCGCCAGCAGCCCGGGGGGACTACCCACCTGGGAGCTGTTTTTT. Variable domain in full (rest from reference TRBV5-1 and TRBJ2-2): KAGVTQTPRYLIKTRGQQVTLSCSPISGHRSVSWYQQTPGQGLQFLFEYFSETQRNKGNFPGRFSGRQFSNSRSEMNVSTLELGDSALYLCASSPGGLPTWELFFGEGSRLTVL.

V is TRBV9 and J is TRBJ2-7, with 7 positions matching TRBD2. The CDR3 sequence is 14 residues long. From germline, CDR1 is SGDLS and CDR2 YYNGEE. With 0 bases clipped from V and 0 bases from J, the junction kept 0 bases outside the gene matches. DNA of the CDR3: TGTGCCAGCAGCGTAGAGCGGGACTCCTACGAGCAGTACTTC. It translates to CASSVERDSYEQYF.

The chain couples TRBV13 to TRBJ2-1; the match to TRBD2 covers 7 bases. This CDR3 comprises 16 residues. Germline lookup yields CDR1 PRHDT and CDR2 FYEKMQ (reference sequence). J was trimmed by 2 bases and V by 2 bases; bases with no gene match: 6. The CDR3 sequence is CASSLRRETTYNEQFF. CDR3 DNA sequence: TGTGCCAGCAGCTTACGGCGGGAGACTACCTACAATGAGCAGTTCTTC.

The chain links TRBV28 to TRBJ1-2, with TRBD1 matching 10 bases. CDR1 is MDHEN, CDR2 SYDVKM, per germline. The ends lost 5 bases at V and 7 bases at J; junction bases unmatched: 10. The CDR3 covers 15 residues. The CDR3 protein is CASSIRDRGYGGYTF. The CDR3 DNA reads TGTGCCAGCAGTATTCGGGACAGGGGATACGGTGGCTACACCTTC.

The CDR3 region has the DNA TGTGCCAGCAGTTACACGACAGGGGGGATTCTGGGCTACACCTTC. Protein: CASSYTTGGILGYTF. The chain joins TRBV6-5 to TRBJ1-2; 9 bases match TRBD1. Germline lookup yields CDR1 MNHEY and CDR2 SVGAGI. V was clipped by 2 bases and J by 8 bases; unmatched bases: 9. This CDR3 region has 15 residues.